This T cell receptor (beta chain) was documented in a study of patients and donors after allogeneic stem cell transplantation. V was cut by 6 bases and J by 5 bases, with 19 bases left in between. The CDR3 length is 15 residues. Looked up from germline, CDR1 is SNHLY and CDR2 is FYNNEI. This clonotype appeared many times. TCRdb called the RT-PCR reads again in MiXCR, with one record for every CDR3 protein. Among 920,000 or so distinct CDR3 sequences listed, around 17% were seen once. The rearrangement joins TRBV2 to TRBJ2-5; a weak D match, TRBD2 (6 bases). The TCR originated in a human donor who was either an allogeneic HSCT recipient or a stem cell or donor lymphocyte infusion donor (not recorded which). It is not recorded whose cells these are; they may come from a transplant donor. The sequencing input was blood, either unsorted or a sorted T cell fraction (not recorded which). The DNA for the CDR3 is TGTGCCAGCAGGAAGGTCGGCCTAGCGTTGGAGACCCAGTACTTC. This encodes CASRKVGLALETQYF.